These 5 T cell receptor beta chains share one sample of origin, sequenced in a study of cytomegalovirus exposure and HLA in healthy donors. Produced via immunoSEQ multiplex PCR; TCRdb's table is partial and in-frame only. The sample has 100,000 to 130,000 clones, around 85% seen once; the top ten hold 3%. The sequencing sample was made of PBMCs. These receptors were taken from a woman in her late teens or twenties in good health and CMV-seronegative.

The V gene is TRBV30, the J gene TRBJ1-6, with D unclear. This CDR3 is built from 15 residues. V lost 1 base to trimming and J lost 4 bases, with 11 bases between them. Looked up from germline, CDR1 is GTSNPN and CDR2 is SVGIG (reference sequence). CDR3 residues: CAWSGVAVYNSPLHF. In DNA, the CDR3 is TGTGCCTGGAGTGGGGTCGCGGTTTATAATTCACCCCTCCACTTT.

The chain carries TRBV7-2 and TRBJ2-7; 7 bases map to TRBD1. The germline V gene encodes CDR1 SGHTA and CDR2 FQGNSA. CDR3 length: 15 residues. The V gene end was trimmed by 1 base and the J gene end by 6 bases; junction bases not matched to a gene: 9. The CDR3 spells CASSLGGGATREQYF. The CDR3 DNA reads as TGTGCCAGCAGCTTAGGAGGGGGCGCGACCCGCGAGCAGTACTTC.

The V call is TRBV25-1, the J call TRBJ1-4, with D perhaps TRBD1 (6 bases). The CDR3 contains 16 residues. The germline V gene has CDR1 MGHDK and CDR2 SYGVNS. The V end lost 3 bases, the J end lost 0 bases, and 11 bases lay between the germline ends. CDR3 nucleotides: TGTGCCAGCAGTGAGCGACAGGACGCAACTAATGAAAAACTGTTTTTT. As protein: CASSERQDATNEKLFF. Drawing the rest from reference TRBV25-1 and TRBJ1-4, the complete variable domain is EADIYQTPRYLVIGTGKKITLECSQTMGHDKMYWYQQDPGMELHLIHYSYGVNSTEKGDLSSESTVSRIRTEHFPLTLESARPSHTSQYLCASSERQDATNEKLFFGSGTQLSVL.

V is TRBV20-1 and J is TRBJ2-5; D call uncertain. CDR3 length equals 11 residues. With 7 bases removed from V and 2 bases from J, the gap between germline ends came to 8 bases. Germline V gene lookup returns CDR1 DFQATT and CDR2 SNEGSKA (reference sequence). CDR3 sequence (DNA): TGCAGTGTAAGAACTCAAGAGACCCAGTACTTC. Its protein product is CSVRTQETQYF.

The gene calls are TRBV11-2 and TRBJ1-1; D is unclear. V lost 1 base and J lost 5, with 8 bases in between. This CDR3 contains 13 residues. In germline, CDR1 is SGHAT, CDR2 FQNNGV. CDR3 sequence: CASSLGGQTEAFF. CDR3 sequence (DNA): TGTGCCAGCAGCTTAGGTGGGCAAACTGAAGCTTTCTTT.